Listed below are T cell receptor beta chains from one sample, sequenced in a study of cytomegalovirus exposure and HLA in healthy donors. Some clones are missing from TCRdb's copy, which holds only in-frame ones; the method was immunoSEQ multiplex PCR. The sample includes 120,000 or so clones, over 70% seen only once; the top ten take under 4.5%. The sequencing input was PBMCs. Every receptor here comes from a man aged 18 to 29 in good health and CMV-seropositive. The CDR3 runs from the conserved cysteine through the conserved F or W. A D gene is named only where the DNA matches it firmly. Not all rows give a size; the values are once, few, many and, for expanded clones, a class.

V	size	J	D	CDR3	DNA
TRBV4-3	NA	TRBJ1-1	NA	CASSQDRTRAFF	TGCGCCAGCAGCCAAGATAGGACAAGGGCTTTCTTT
TRBV11-2	NA	TRBJ2-2	NA	CASSLPSDGANTGELFF	TGTGCCAGCAGCTTACCCTCTGACGGGGCGAACACCGGGGAGCTGTTTTTT
TRBV27	NA	TRBJ1-5	NA	CASSLSGMGQGNGQPQHF	TGTGCCAGCAGTTTATCTGGTATGGGGCAGGGGAACGGGCAGCCCCAGCATTTT
TRBV18	NA	TRBJ2-7	TRBD2	CASSPRVAGSSEQYF	TGTGCCAGCTCACCCCGGGTAGCGGGAAGCTCCGAGCAGTACTTC
TRBV29-1	NA	TRBJ2-1	TRBD2	CSVTSGRSPEQFF	TGCAGCGTTACTAGCGGGAGGTCCCCCGAGCAGTTCTTC
TRBV2	NA	TRBJ2-7	NA	CASSERTDNYEQYF	TGTGCCAGCAGTGAGAGGACAGATAACTACGAGCAGTACTTC
TRBV9	NA	TRBJ1-4	NA	CASSVSQGGNEKLFF	TGTGCCAGCAGCGTCTCACAGGGTGGTAATGAAAAACTGTTTTTT
TRBV14	NA	TRBJ2-7	NA	CASSQEVTGSEQYF	TGTGCCAGCAGCCAAGAGGTTACAGGAAGCGAGCAGTACTTC
TRBV5-1	NA	TRBJ1-5	NA	CASSLTGSGQPQHF	TGCGCCAGCAGCTTGACAGGGTCGGGTCAGCCCCAGCATTTT
TRBV7-2	NA	TRBJ2-7	NA	CASSPLGQGGQYF	TGTGCCAGCAGCCCATTGGGGCAGGGCGGGCAGTACTTC
TRBV4-1	few	TRBJ1-2	NA	CASSQVGAGYGYTF	TGCGCCAGCAGCCAAGTAGGGGCTGGCTATGGCTACACCTTC
TRBV14	NA	TRBJ2-3	NA	CASSQIRLDSTDTQYF	TGTGCCAGCAGCCAAATTCGACTTGATTCCACAGATACGCAGTATTTT
TRBV9	NA	TRBJ2-1	NA	CASAMGSSSYNEQFF	TGTGCCAGCGCGATGGGCTCGAGCTCCTACAATGAGCAGTTCTTC
TRBV14	NA	TRBJ2-7	TRBD1	CASSQWDRGLGEQYF	TGTGCCAGCAGCCAATGGGACAGGGGTTTGGGAGAGCAGTACTTC
TRBV2	NA	TRBJ2-5	NA	CASSELGAQETQYF	TGTGCCAGCAGTGAATTGGGGGCTCAAGAGACCCAGTACTTC
TRBV11-2	few	TRBJ2-3	NA	CASRSGLFTDTQYF	TGTGCCAGCAGATCTGGACTATTCACAGATACGCAGTATTTT
TRBV6-1	NA	TRBJ2-1	NA	CASRRGGGKYNEQFF	TGTGCCAGCCGGCGGGGAGGGGGAAAGTACAATGAGCAGTTCTTC
TRBV6-1	NA	TRBJ2-3	NA	CAIEENSHPDTQYF	TGTGCCATCGAGGAGAACTCCCACCCAGATACGCAGTATTTT
TRBV18	NA	TRBJ1-6	NA	CASSPPLANSPLHF	TGTGCCAGCTCACCACCCCTAGCTAATTCACCCCTCCACTTT
TRBV2	few	TRBJ1-2	NA	CASSAGTDSGYTF	TGTGCCAGCAGTGCTGGCACAGATTCAGGCTACACCTTC
TRBV11-2	NA	TRBJ1-3	NA	CASSLVLDTPSGNTIYF	TGTGCCAGCAGCTTAGTCCTGGACACCCCCTCTGGAAACACCATATATTTT
TRBV7-9	NA	TRBJ2-1	NA	CASSPRGYNEQFF	TGTGCCAGCAGCCCACGAGGGTACAATGAGCAGTTCTTC
TRBV5-6	NA	TRBJ1-6	NA	CASSFNSPQYSPLHF	TGTGCCAGCAGCTTTAACAGCCCCCAGTATTCACCCCTCCACTTT
TRBV5-1	NA	TRBJ2-1	TRBD2	CASSPRSGLAGGNNEQFF	TGCGCCAGCAGCCCCCGCAGTGGTCTAGCGGGGGGGAACAATGAGCAGTTCTTC
TRBV4-1	few	TRBJ2-3	NA	CASSQDSGADTQYF	TGCGCCAGCAGCCAAGATTCCGGGGCAGATACGCAGTATTTT
TRBV15	NA	TRBJ2-2	TRBD2	CATASGTNTGELFF	TGTGCCACCGCTAGCGGGACGAACACCGGGGAGCTGTTTTTT
TRBV27	NA	TRBJ2-1	TRBD2	CASSLAGYNEQFF	TGTGCCAGCAGCCTAGCGGGTTACAATGAGCAGTTCTTC
TRBV2	NA	TRBJ2-2	NA	CASLRQALGGELFF	TGTGCCAGCTTAAGACAGGCCCTTGGCGGGGAGCTGTTTTTT
TRBV11-2	once	TRBJ2-1	TRBD2	CASSLTAGGNNEQFF	TGTGCCAGCAGCTTAACAGCGGGAGGTAATAATGAGCAGTTCTTC
TRBV27	NA	TRBJ1-2	NA	CASRTKGGGTNYGYTF	TGTGCCAGCAGGACCAAAGGGGGTGGTACGAACTATGGCTACACCTTC
TRBV5-6	NA	TRBJ2-1	TRBD2	CASLTLTSGGYNEQFF	TGTGCCAGTCTGACCTTGACTAGCGGGGGATACAATGAGCAGTTCTTC
TRBV15	few	TRBJ1-1	NA	CATSRDSLRTEAFF	TGTGCCACCAGCAGGGACAGCCTCCGCACTGAAGCTTTCTTT
TRBV7-6	NA	TRBJ1-1	TRBD1	CASSPGTARGTEAFF	TGTGCCAGCAGCCCGGGGACAGCCCGGGGCACTGAAGCTTTCTTT
TRBV5-4	NA	TRBJ1-2	NA	CASTGDYGYTF	TGTGCCAGCACGGGAGACTATGGCTACACCTTC
TRBV7-2	NA	TRBJ2-6	TRBD2	CASSFLAGGVGGANVLTF	TGTGCCAGCAGCTTCCTAGCGGGGGGCGTGGGAGGGGCCAACGTCCTGACTTTC
TRBV4-1	few	TRBJ1-2	NA	CASSLRDIDTGNTF	TGCGCCAGCAGCCTCCGGGACATCGATACGGGGAACACCTTC
TRBV7-2	NA	TRBJ1-1	NA	CASSPPPGQTEAFF	TGTGCCAGCAGCCCCCCGCCTGGTCAGACTGAAGCTTTCTTT
TRBV5-4	few	TRBJ1-1	NA	CASSFFAGEAFF	TGTGCCAGCAGCTTTTTCGCGGGGGAAGCTTTCTTT
TRBV18	NA	TRBJ2-1	NA	CASSPPGLQGRVHNEQFF	TGTGCCAGCTCACCACCCGGGCTTCAGGGGCGAGTCCACAATGAGCAGTTCTTC
TRBV7-6	NA	TRBJ2-2	NA	CASSTGFTGELFF	TGTGCCAGCAGCACAGGGTTCACCGGGGAGCTGTTTTTT